The entry that follows covers one T cell receptor beta chain sequence. Reverse transcription of roughly 0.5 to 1 ug RNA used random hexamers. TCRdb fed the immunoSEQ multiplex PCR reads into MiXCR, producing one record per CDR3 protein. The profile shows approximately 270,000 distinct CDR3 sequences, around 93% of them singletons. The sample comes from a study of CD8 T cells in Susac syndrome. V lost 7 bases to trimming and J lost 0 bases, with 13 bases between them. From germline, CDR1 is MNHEY and CDR2 SVGAGI. There are 15 residues in the CDR3. The sequence was obtained from a human donor with multiple sclerosis. Specimen: CD4+ T cells from PBMCs. The chain recombines TRBV6-5 with TRBJ1-3; perhaps TRBD1 as D (5 bases). This CDR3 reads CASMVGQGSGNTIYF. The CDR3 coding sequence is TGTGCCAGCATGGTCGGGCAGGGCTCTGGAAACACCATATATTTT.